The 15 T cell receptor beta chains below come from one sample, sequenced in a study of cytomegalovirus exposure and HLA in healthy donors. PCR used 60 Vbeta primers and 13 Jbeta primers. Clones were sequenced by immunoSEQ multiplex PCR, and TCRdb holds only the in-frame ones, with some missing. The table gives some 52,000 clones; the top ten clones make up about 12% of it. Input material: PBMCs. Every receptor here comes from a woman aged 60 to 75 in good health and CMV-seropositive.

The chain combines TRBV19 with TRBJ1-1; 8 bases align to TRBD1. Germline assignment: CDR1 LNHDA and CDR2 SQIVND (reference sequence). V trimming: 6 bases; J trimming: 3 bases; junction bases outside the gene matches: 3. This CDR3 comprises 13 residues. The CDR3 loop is CASRDRADTEAFF. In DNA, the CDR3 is TGTGCCAGTAGGGACAGGGCGGACACTGAAGCTTTCTTT.

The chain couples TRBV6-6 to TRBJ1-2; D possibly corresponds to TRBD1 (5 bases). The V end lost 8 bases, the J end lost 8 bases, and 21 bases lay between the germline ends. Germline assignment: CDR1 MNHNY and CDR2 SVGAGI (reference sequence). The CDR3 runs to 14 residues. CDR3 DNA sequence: TGTGCCAGCGGACCCGGAGGGGCGGAGGGGGGCTACACCTTC. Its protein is CASGPGGAEGGYTF.

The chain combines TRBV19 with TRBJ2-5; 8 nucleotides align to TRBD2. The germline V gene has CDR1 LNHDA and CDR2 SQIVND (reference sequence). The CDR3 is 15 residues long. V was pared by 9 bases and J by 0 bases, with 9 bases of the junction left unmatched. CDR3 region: CARPGGLADQETQYF. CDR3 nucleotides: TGTGCCAGGCCGGGGGGGCTAGCGGACCAAGAGACCCAGTACTTC. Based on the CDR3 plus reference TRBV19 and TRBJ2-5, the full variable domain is DGGITQSPKYLFRKEGQNVTLSCEQNLNHDAMYWYRQDPGQGLRLIYYSQIVNDFQKGDIAEGYSVSREKKESFPLTVTSAQKNPTAFYLCARPGGLADQETQYFGPGTRLLVL.

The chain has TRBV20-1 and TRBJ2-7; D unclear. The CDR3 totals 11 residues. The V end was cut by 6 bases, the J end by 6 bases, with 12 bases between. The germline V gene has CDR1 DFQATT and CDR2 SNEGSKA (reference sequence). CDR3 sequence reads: CSARQVLEQYF. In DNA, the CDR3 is TGCAGTGCCCGCCAGGTTCTCGAGCAGTACTTC.

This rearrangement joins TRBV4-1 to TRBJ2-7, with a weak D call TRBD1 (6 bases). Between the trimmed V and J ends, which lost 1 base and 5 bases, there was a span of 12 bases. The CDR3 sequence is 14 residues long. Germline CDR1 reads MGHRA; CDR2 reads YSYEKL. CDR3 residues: CASSQAPGVDEQYF. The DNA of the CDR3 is TGCGCCAGCAGCCAAGCCCCAGGGGTGGACGAGCAGTACTTC.

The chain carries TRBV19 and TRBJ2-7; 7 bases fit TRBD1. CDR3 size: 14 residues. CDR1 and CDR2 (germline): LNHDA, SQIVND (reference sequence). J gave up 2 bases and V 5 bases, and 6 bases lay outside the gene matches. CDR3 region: CASSPTGTAYEQYF. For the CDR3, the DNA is TGTGCCAGTAGTCCAACCGGGACAGCCTACGAGCAGTACTTC.

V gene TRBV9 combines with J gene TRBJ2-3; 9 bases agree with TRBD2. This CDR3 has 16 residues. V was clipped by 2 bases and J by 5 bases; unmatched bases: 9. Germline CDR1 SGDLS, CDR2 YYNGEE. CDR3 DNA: TGTGCCAGCAGCGTTTTCGAGCGGGGGGCCGTAGATACGCAGTATTTT. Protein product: CASSVFERGAVDTQYF. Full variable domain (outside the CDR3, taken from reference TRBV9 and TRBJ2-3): DSGVTQTPKHLITATGQRVTLRCSPRSGDLSVYWYQQSLDQGLQFLIQYYNGEERAKGNILERFSAQQFPDLHSELNLSSLELGDSALYFCASSVFERGAVDTQYFGPGTRLTVL.

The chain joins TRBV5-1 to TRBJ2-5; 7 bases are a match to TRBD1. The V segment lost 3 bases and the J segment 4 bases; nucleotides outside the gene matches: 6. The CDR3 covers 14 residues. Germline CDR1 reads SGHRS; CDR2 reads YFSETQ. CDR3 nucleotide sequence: TGCGCCAGCAGCTCCGACAGACAGGGAGAGACCCAGTACTTC. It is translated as CASSSDRQGETQYF.

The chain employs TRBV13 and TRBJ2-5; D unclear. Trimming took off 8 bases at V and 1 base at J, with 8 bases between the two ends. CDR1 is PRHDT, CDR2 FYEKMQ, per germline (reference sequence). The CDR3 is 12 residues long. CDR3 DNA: TGTGCCAGCGGTGTGGCCCAAGAGACCCAGTACTTC. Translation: CASGVAQETQYF.

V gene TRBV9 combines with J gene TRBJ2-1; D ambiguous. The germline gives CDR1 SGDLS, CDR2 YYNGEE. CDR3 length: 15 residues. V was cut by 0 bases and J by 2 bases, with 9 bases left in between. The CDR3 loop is CASSVVDSPYNEQFF. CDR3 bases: TGTGCCAGCAGCGTAGTCGATAGTCCCTACAATGAGCAGTTCTTC.

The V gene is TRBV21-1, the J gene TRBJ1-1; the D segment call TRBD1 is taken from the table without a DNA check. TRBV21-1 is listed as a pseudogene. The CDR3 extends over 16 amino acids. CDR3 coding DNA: TGTGCCAGCAGCTCCGGGACAGGGGGCGGGGGCACTGAAGCTTTCTTT. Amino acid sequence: CASSSGTGGGGTEAFF.

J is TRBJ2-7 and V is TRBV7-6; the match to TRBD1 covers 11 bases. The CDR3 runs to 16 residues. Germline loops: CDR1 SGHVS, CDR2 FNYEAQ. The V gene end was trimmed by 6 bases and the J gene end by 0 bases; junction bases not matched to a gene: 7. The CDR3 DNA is TGTGCCAGCAGTATAGGGGGGACAGGGGGCTCCTACGAGCAGTACTTC. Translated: CASSIGGTGGSYEQYF.

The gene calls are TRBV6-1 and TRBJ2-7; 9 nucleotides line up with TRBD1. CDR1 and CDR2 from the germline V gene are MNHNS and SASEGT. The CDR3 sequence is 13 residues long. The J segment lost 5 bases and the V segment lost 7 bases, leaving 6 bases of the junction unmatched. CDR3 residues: CASKQGALNEQYF. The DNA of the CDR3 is TGTGCCAGCAAACAGGGGGCGCTGAACGAGCAGTACTTC.

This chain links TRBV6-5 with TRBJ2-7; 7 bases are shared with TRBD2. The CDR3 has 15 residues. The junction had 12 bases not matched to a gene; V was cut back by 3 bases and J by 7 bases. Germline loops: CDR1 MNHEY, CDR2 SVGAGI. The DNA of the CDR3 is TGTGCCAGCAGTTATAGAGCGGGGACCCGGGGAGAGCAGTACTTC. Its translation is CASSYRAGTRGEQYF.

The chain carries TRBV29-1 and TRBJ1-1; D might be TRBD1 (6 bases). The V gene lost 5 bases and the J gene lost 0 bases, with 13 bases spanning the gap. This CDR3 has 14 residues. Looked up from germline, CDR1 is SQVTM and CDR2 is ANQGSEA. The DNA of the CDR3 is TGCAGCGTTACCAGGACAGCCATGAACACTGAAGCTTTCTTT. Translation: CSVTRTAMNTEAFF.